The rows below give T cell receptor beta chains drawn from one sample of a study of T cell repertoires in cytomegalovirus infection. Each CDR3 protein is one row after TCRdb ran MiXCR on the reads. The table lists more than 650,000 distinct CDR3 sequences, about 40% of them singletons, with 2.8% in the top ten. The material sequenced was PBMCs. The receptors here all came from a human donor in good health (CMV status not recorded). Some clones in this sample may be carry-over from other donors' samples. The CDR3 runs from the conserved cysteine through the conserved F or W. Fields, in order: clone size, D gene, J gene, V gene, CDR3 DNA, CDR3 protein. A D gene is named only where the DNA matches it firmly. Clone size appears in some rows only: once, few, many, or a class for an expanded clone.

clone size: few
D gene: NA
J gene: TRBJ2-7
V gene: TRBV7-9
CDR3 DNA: TGTGCCAGCAGCTTAAATCCGGACGGCTCCTACGAGCAGTACTTC
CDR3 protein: CASSLNPDGSYEQYF

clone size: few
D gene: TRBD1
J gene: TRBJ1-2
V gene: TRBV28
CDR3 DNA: TGTGCCAGCAGGCGTGGGGACAGGTCCTATGGCTACACCTTC
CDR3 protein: CASRRGDRSYGYTF

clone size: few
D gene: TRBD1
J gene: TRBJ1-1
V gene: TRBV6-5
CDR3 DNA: TGTGCCAGCAGTTACTCGATGTCCCGACAGGGTTGGGCCACTGAAGCTTTCTTT
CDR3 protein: CASSYSMSRQGWATEAFF

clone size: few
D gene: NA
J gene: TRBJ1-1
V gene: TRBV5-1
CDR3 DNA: TGCGCCAGCAGCCTATCGGGAAAAGGGAACACTGAAGCTTTCTTT
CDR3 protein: CASSLSGKGNTEAFF

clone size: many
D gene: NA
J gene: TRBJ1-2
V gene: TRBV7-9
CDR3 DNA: TGTGCCAGCAGCCCCCCCTCCGACAGCGACTATGGCTACACCTTC
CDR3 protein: CASSPPSDSDYGYTF

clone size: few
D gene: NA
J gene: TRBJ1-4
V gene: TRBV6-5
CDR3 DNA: TGTGCCAGCAGTGACATAGCCCCAACTAATGAAAAACTGTTTTTT
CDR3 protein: CASSDIAPTNEKLFF

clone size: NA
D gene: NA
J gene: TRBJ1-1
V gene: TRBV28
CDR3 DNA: TGTGCCAGCAGTTCCCTCCCCGGGAACACTGAAGCTTTCTTT
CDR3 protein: CASSSLPGNTEAFF

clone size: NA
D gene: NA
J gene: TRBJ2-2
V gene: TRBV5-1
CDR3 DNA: TGCGCCAGCCTAGAGGGACCGAACACCGGGGAGCTGTTTTTT
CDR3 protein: CASLEGPNTGELFF

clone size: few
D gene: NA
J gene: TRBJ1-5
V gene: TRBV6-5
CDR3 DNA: TGTGCCAGCAGTTCTCGTCGGGGAGATAGCAATCAGCCCCAGCATTTT
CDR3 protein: CASSSRRGDSNQPQHF

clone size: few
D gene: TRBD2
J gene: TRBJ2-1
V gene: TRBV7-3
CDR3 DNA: TGTGCCAGCAGCCGGAGCACTAGCGGGGGGGCAAGTGAGCAGTTCTTC
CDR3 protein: CASSRSTSGGASEQFF

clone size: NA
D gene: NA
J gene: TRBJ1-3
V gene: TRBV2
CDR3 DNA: TGTGCCAGCAGTCTCCGGGACCCATCGATTGGAAACACCATATATTTT
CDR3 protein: CASSLRDPSIGNTIYF

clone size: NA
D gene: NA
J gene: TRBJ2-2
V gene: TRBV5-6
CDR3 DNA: TGTGCCAGCAGCCGGAGGAACACCGGGGTGCTGTTTTTT
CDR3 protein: CASSRRNTGVLFF

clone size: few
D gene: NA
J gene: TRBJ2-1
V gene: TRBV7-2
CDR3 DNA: TGTGCCAGCAGCTTAACAACCCGGTCCCGGCAGTTCTTC
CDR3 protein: CASSLTTRSRQFF

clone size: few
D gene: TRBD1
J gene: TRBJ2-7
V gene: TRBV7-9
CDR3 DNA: TGTGCCAGCAGCCCCCCGGGGACAGGGGACGAGCAGTACTTC
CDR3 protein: CASSPPGTGDEQYF

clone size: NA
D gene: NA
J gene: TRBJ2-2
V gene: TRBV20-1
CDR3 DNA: TGCAGTGCTCACCCGGAGCTCGAGGCCGGGGAGCTGTTTTTT
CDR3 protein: CSAHPELEAGELFF

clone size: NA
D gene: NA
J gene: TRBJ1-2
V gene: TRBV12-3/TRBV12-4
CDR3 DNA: TGTGCCAGCAGCCTTCAGACAGGAGCTAACTATGGCTACACCTTC
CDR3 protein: CASSLQTGANYGYTF

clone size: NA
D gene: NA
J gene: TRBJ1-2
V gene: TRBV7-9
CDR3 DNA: TGTGCCAGCAGCTCCCACGGGGGGGCTAACTATGGCTACACCTTC
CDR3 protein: CASSSHGGANYGYTF

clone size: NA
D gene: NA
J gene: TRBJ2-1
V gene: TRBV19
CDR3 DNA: TGTGCCAGTAGCGTGAACAGGGATCCGGGAACTGAGCAGTTCTTC
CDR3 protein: CASSVNRDPGTEQFF

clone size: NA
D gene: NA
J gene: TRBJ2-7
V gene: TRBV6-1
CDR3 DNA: TGTGCCAGCAGTTATGGGGGGCAGGGAGGACTCGAGCAGTACTTC
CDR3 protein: CASSYGGQGGLEQYF

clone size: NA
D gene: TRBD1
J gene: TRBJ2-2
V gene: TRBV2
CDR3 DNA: TGTGCCAGCCGGCGGGACAGGGTGTCGGCCGGGGAGCTGTTTTTT
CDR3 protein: CASRRDRVSAGELFF

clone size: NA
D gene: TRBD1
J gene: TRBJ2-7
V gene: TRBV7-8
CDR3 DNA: TGTGCCAGCAGCTACACCGGGACAGTCTACGAGCAGTACTTC
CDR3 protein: CASSYTGTVYEQYF

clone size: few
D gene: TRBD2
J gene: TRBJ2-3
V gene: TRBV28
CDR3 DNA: TGTGCCATCCTAAGGAGCGGGAGTGCGCAGTATTTT
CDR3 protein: CAILRSGSAQYF

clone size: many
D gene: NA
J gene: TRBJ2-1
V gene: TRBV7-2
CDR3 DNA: TGTGCCAGCAGCCCTCATCGTCCAGGGTTGGGGATATACAATGAGCAGTTCTTC
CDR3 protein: CASSPHRPGLGIYNEQFF

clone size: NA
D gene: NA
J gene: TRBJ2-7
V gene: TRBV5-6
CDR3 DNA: TGTGCCAGCTCCCATCCCGTGGCAGGAGGCTACGAGCAGTACTTC
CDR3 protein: CASSHPVAGGYEQYF

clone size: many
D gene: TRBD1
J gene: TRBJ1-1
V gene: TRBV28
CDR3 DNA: TGTGCCAGCAGCCGCGACAGGGCCGCGGGGACTGAAGCTTTCTTT
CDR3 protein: CASSRDRAAGTEAFF

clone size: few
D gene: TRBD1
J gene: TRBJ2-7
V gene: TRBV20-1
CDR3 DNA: TGCAGTGCTAGAGATACATGGGACAGGGGCTACGAGCAGTACTTC
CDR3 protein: CSARDTWDRGYEQYF

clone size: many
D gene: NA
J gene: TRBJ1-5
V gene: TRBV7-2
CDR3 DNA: TGTGCCAGCAGCTTAGTAGCTGCTACCCACAGGGTGGACCAGCCCCAGCATTTT
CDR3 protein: CASSLVAATHRVDQPQHF

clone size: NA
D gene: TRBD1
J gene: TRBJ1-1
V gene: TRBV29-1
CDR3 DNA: TGCAGCGTTGAAAGGGACAGGGACGAAGCTTTCTTT
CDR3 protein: CSVERDRDEAFF

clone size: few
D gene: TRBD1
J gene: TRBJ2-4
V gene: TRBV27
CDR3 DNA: TGTGCCAGCAGTCCTATGACAGGGGGACTAGCCAAAAACATTCAGTACTTC
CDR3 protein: CASSPMTGGLAKNIQYF

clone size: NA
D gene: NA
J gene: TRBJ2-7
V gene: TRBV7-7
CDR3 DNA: TGTGCTAGCAGCTCTTTCCCGGGCCCGGACTACGAGCAGTACTTC
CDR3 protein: CASSSFPGPDYEQYF

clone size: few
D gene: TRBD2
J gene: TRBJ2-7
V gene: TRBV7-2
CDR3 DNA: TGTGCCAGCAGCTTAGCGACGGCTAGCGGAACCTACGAGCAGTACTTC
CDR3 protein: CASSLATASGTYEQYF

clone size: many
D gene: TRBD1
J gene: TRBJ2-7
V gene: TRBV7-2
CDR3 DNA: TGTGCCAGCAGCTTAGACGGGACAGGGGGCTACGAGCAGTACTTC
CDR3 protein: CASSLDGTGGYEQYF

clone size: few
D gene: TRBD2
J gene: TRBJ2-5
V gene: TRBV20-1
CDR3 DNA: TGCAGTGCCCTTGGGAGGGGAGAGACCCAGTACTTC
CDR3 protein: CSALGRGETQYF

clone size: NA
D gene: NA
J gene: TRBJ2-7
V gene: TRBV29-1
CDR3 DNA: TGCAGCGGTGGACAGAGCTCCTACGAGCAGTACTTC
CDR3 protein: CSGGQSSYEQYF

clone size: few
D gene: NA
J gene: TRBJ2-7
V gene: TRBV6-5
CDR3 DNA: TGTGCCAACCTGTTTTTGCTAGCTGTCGGAAGGGAGCAGTACTTC
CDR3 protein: CANLFLLAVGREQYF

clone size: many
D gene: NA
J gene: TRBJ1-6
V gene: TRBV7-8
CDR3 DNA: TGTGCCAGCAGCTTCCTGGTAGGGTCGGATAGCTCCTATAATTCACCCCTCCACTTT
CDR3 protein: CASSFLVGSDSSYNSPLHF

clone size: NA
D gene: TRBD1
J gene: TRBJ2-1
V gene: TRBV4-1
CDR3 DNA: TGCGCCAGCAGCCACCCGGACAGGGCCGATGAGCAGTTCTTC
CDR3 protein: CASSHPDRADEQFF

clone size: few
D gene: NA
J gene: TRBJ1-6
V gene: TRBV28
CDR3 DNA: TGTGCCAGCAGTTTATCGGGGGGAAGTCCGGATTCACCCCTCCACTTT
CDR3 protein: CASSLSGGSPDSPLHF

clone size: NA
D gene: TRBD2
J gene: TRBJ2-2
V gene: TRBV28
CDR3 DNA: TGTGCCAGCGGGAGGGCCTCCGGGGAGCTGTTTTTT
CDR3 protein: CASGRASGELFF

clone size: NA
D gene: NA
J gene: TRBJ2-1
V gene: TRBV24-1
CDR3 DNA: TGTGCCACCAGCTTTGGCCACCCTTCTTACAATGAGCAGTTCTTC
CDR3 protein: CATSFGHPSYNEQFF

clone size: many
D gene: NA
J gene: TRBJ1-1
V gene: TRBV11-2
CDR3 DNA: TGTGCCAGCGGGCTCTTGAACACTGAAGCTTTCTTT
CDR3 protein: CASGLLNTEAFF

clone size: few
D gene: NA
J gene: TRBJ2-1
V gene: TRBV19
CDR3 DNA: TGTGCCAGTAGCCAACTCGCCGGGCGTAACAATGAGCAGTTCTTC
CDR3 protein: CASSQLAGRNNEQFF

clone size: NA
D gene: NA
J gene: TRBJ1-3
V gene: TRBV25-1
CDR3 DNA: TGTGCCAGCTCACTCGGATCGGACTCTGGAAACACCATATATTTT
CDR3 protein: CASSLGSDSGNTIYF

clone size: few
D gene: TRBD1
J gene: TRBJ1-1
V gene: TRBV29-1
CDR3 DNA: TGCAGCGTCCGGACAGGGGGTGCTTTCTTT
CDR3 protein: CSVRTGGAFF

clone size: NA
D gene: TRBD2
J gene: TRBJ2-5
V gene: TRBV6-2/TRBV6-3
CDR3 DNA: TGTGCCAGCAGACCTAGCGGGAGGGCCCAAGAGACCCAGTACTTC
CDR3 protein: CASRPSGRAQETQYF

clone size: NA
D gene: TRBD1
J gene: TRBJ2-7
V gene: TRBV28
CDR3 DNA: TGTGCCAGCAGTTTATGGGGACAGGGTAGGTCCTACGAGCAGTACTTC
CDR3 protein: CASSLWGQGRSYEQYF

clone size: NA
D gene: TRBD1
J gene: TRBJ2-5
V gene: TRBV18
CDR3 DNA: TGTGCCAGCTCATCACGACAGGGTTTGGAGGAGACCCAGTACTTC
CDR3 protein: CASSSRQGLEETQYF

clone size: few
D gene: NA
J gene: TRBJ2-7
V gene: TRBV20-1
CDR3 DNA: TGCAGTGCTAGCCCCTCCCCGGGGGAAACCTTAAACTCGGGCGAGCAGTACTTC
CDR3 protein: CSASPSPGETLNSGEQYF

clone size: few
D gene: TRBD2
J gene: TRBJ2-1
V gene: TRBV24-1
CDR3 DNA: TGTGCCACCAGTGAATCCAATTCAGCCAGCGGGAGGTTGTTCAGCTCCTACAATGAGCAGTTCTTC
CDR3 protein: CATSESNSASGRLFSSYNEQFF

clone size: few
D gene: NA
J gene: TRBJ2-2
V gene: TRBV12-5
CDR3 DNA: TGTGCTAGTGGTTCCGGGGTGAACACCGGGGAGCTGTTTTTT
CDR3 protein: CASGSGVNTGELFF

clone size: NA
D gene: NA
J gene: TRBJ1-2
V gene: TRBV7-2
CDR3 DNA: TGTGCCAGCAGCTTAGCATCACATGGCTGCACCTTC
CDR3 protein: CASSLASHGCTF

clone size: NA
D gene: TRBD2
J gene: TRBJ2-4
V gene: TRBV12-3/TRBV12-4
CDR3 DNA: TGTGCCAGCAGTTTAAGAGTAGCGGGACTAGCGGTAGGGCCCCGGATAAACATTCAGTACTTC
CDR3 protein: CASSLRVAGLAVGPRINIQYF

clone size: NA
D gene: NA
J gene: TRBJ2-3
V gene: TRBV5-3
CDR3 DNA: TGTGCCAGCAGGTGGCGGGATCTCACAGATACGCAGTATTTT
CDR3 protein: CASRWRDLTDTQYF